This TCR beta chain emerged from a study of regulatory T cells in long-lasting Graves disease. Sample time point: persistent/refractory GD, antithyroid drugs over 5 years with positive TRAb. PBMCs were the source of the RNA used for TCR sequencing. CDR3 length: 15 amino acids. Germline V gives CDR1 MNHEY, CDR2 SMNVEV (reference sequence). The ends were cut back, 6 bases at V and 9 bases at J, with 21 bases in the middle. Building the TCR beta libraries relied on iRepertoire HTBI primers, and CDR3 regions underwent Arm-PCR. TCRdb re-analysed the multiplex PCR reads in MiXCR, keeping a single row per CDR3 protein. This table holds roughly 360,000 distinct CDR3 sequences, 20% to 25% found once. This clonotype was seen only a few times.

The source is a woman aged 40 to 55 with Graves disease. The source was peripheral blood mononuclear cells (PBMCs), collected when the disease was refractory, from a patient treated with antithyroid drugs. The rearrangement uses TRBV27 and TRBJ2-4; possible D gene TRBD1, 6 bases. The CDR3 coding sequence is TGTGCCAGCAGGGGTGAATTTGGGGGCGGGTTCATTCAGTACTTC. Its protein product is CASRGEFGGGFIQYF.